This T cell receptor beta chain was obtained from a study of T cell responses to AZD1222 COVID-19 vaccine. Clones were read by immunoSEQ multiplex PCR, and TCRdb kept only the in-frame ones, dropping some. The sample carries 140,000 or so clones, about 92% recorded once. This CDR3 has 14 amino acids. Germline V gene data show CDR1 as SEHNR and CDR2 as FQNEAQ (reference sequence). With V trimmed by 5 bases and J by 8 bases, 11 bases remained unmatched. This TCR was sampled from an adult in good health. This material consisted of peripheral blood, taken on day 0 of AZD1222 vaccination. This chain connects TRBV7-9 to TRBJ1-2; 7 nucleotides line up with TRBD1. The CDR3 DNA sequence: TGTGCCAGCAGCCCGAGGGGGCCGAGGGAAGGCTACACCTTC. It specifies CASSPRGPREGYTF.